A single sample gave rise to the 7 T cell receptor beta chains below, sequenced in a study of blood T cell repertoires in COVID-19. Measured with immunoSEQ multiplex PCR; TCRdb has only the in-frame clones, and not every one. The sample includes 45,000 to 70,000 clones, 75% to 85% of them seen just once. The sequencing input was peripheral blood. Receptors originate from a man in his fifties or sixties with acute or convalescent COVID-19.

This rearrangement joins TRBV6-6 to TRBJ1-6; 7 positions agree with TRBD1. CDR1 is MNHNY, CDR2 SVGAGI, per germline (reference sequence). After removal of 4 bases from V and 2 bases from J, the junction contained 5 bases not matched to a gene. CDR3 length: 16 residues. The CDR3 protein is CASSSTDRAYNSPLHF. As DNA, the CDR3 is TGTGCCAGCAGTTCTACTGACAGGGCCTATAATTCACCCCTCCACTTT.

The CDR3 loop reads CASSSRQSTDTQYF. Here the CDR3 DNA reads TGTGCCAGCAGTTCCCGACAGAGCACAGATACGCAGTATTTT. The gene calls are TRBV28 and TRBJ2-3; D is possibly TRBD1 (5 bases). Germline CDR1 MDHEN, CDR2 SYDVKM. V shed 4 bases and J shed 0 bases, with 8 bases lying between them. The CDR3 consists of 14 residues.

This clone came up a few times. V is TRBV5-6 and J is TRBJ1-3; 7 nucleotides align to TRBD1. Germline-derived CDR1 and CDR2 are SGHDT and YYEEEE. Trimming took 0 bases from V and 7 from J; bases not matched to a gene: 10. The CDR3 is 16 amino acids. The CDR3 loop reads CASSLDTGARVNTIYF. CDR3 sequence (DNA): TGTGCCAGCAGCTTGGATACAGGGGCCAGGGTGAACACCATATATTTT. Full variable domain (remainder filled in from reference TRBV5-6 and TRBJ1-3): DAGVTQSPTHLIKTRGQQVTLRCSPKSGHDTVSWYQQALGQGPQFIFQYYEEEERQRGNFPDRFSGHQFPNYSSELNVNALLLGDSALYLCASSLDTGARVNTIYFGEGSWLTVV.

This clone was seen a few times. V usage is TRBV5-6 and J usage is TRBJ2-7; a possible D gene is TRBD1 (5 bases). Germline V gene lookup returns CDR1 SGHDT and CDR2 YYEEEE. CDR3 size: 14 residues. The V and J ends lost 1 base and 2 bases respectively, with 10 bases between them. CDR3 in amino acids: CASSLRTRAYEQYF. CDR3 coding DNA: TGTGCCAGCAGCTTGAGAACCAGGGCCTACGAGCAGTACTTC.

In the case of this clone: The identical CDR3 is also encoded by other nucleotide sequences in the sample. The chain recombines TRBV28 with TRBJ1-5; 8 bases map to TRBD1. CDR1 is MDHEN, CDR2 SYDVKM, per germline. The CDR3 runs 15 residues. V lost 4 bases, J lost 6 bases, and 8 bases stayed unmatched. The CDR3 loop reads CASSSTGQAGQPQHF. CDR3 DNA sequence: TGTGCCAGCAGTTCAACGGGACAGGCGGGTCAGCCCCAGCATTTT.

The table lists this clone with many counts. The chain links TRBV27 to TRBJ1-5, with D unresolved. Trimming took off 10 bases at V and 0 bases at J, with 13 bases between the two ends. The CDR3 covers 14 residues. The germline CDR1 and CDR2 sequences are MNHEY and SMNVEV (reference sequence). The CDR3 sequence is CAIHDKTSNQPQHF. The CDR3 bases are TGTGCCATCCATGACAAGACTAGCAATCAGCCCCAGCATTTT.

The sample holds a few counts of this clone. This chain joins TRBV7-3 and TRBJ1-1, with TRBD1 matching over 7 bases. The germline V gene encodes CDR1 SGHTA and CDR2 FQGTGA. The CDR3 is made up of 14 amino acids. V gave up 5 bases and J gave up 10 bases; unmatched junction bases: 13. The CDR3 coding sequence is TGTGCCAGCAGCCCAGAGCCCGGGACAGCTGGAGCTTTCTTT. This sequence encodes CASSPEPGTAGAFF.